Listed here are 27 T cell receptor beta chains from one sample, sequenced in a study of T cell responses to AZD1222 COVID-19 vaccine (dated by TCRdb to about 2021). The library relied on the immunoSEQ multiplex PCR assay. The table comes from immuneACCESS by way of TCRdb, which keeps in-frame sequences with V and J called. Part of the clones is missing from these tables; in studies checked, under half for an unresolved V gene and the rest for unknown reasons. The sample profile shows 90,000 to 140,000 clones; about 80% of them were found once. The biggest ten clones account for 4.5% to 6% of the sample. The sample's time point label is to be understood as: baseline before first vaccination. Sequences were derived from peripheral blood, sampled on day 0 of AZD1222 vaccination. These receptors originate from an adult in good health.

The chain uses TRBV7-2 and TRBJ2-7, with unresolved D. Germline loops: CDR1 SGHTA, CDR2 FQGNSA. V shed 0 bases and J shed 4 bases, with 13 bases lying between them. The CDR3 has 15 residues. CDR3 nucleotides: TGTGCCAGCAGCTTAGCGGGCGGCGGAAGATACGAGCAGTACTTC. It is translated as CASSLAGGGRYEQYF.

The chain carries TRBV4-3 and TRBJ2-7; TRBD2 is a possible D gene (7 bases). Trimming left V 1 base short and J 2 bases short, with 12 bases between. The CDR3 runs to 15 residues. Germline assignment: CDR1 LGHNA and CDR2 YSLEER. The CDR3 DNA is TGCGCCAGCAGCCAAGTTGAGGGGGGGACCTACGAGCAGTACTTC. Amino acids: CASSQVEGGTYEQYF.

CDR3 amino acids: CASSQDSGGRNQPQHF. The CDR3 DNA sequence: TGCGCCAGCAGCCAAGATTCGGGGGGCCGGAATCAGCCCCAGCATTTT. The V call is TRBV4-1, the J call TRBJ1-5; tentatively, D is TRBD1 (6 bases). Germline-derived CDR1 and CDR2 are MGHRA and YSYEKL. V was cut by 0 bases and J by 4 bases, with 13 bases left in between. CDR3 length equals 16 residues.

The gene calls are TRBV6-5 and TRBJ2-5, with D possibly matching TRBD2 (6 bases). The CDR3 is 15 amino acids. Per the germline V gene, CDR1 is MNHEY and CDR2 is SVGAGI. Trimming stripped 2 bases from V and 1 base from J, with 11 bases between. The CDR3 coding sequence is TGTGCCAGCAGTTACCAACTCGGGGGCCAAGAGACCCAGTACTTC. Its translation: CASSYQLGGQETQYF.

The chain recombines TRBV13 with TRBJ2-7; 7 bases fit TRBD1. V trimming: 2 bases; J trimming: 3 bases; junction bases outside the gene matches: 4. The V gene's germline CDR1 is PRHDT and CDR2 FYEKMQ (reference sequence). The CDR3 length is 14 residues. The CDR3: CASSLRDRDYEQYF. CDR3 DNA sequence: TGTGCCAGCAGCTTACGGGACAGAGACTACGAGCAGTACTTC.

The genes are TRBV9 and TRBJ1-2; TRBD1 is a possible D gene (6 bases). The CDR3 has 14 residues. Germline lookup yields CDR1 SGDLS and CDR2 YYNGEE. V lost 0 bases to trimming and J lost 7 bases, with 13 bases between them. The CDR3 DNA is TGTGCCAGCAGCGTAGTCCCGGGGGCGGGTGGCTACACCTTC. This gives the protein CASSVVPGAGGYTF.

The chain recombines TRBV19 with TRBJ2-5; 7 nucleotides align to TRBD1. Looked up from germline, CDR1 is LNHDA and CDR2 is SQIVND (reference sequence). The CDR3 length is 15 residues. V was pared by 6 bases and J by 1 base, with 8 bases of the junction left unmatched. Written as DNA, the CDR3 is TGTGCCAGTAGCCTAACCGGGACAGCCCAAGAGACCCAGTACTTC. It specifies CASSLTGTAQETQYF.

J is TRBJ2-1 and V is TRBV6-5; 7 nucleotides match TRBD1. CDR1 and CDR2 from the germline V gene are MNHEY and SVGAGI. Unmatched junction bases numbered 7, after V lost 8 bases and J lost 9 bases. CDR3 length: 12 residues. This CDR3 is CASQGDTSEQFF. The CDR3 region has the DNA TGTGCCAGCCAGGGGGATACAAGTGAGCAGTTCTTC.

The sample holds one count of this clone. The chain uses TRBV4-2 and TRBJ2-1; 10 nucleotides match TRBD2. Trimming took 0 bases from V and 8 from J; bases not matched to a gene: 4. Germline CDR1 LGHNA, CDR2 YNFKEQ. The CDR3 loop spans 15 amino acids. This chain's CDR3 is CASSQEAGGRDEQFF. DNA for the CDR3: TGTGCCAGCAGCCAAGAAGCGGGGGGGCGGGATGAGCAGTTCTTC.

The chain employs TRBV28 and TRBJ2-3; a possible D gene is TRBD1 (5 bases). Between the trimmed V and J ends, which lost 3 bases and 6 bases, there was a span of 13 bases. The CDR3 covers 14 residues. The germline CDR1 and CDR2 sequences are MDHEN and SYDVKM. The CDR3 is CASSLGAGPDTQYF. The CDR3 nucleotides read TGTGCCAGCAGTTTGGGTGCAGGGCCCGATACGCAGTATTTT. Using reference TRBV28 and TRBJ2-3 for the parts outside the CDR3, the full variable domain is DVKVTQSSRYLVKRTGEKVFLECVQDMDHENMFWYRQDPGLGLRLIYFSYDVKMKEKGDIPEGYSVSREKKERFSLILESASTNQTSMYLCASSLGAGPDTQYFGPGTRLTVL.

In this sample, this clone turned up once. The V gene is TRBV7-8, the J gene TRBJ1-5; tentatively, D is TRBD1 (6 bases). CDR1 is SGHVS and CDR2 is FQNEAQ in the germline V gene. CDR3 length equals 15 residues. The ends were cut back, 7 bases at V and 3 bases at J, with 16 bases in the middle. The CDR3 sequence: CASTLGAAYNQPQHF. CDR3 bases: TGTGCCAGCACCCTGGGGGCAGCGTACAATCAGCCCCAGCATTTT.

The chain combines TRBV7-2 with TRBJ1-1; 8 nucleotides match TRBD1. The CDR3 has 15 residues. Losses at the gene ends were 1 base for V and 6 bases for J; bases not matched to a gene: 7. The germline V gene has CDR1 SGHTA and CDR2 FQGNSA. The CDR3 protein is CASSLEQGGSPEAFF. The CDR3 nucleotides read TGTGCCAGCAGCTTAGAACAGGGGGGGAGCCCTGAAGCTTTCTTT.

The CDR3 here is CASRVMPKEAFF. The CDR3 DNA sequence: TGTGCCAGCAGGGTTATGCCCAAGGAAGCTTTCTTT. This chain links TRBV28 with TRBJ1-1; D not resolved. The CDR3 runs to 12 residues. The V end was cut by 6 bases, the J end by 8 bases, with 13 bases between. In germline, CDR1 is MDHEN, CDR2 SYDVKM.

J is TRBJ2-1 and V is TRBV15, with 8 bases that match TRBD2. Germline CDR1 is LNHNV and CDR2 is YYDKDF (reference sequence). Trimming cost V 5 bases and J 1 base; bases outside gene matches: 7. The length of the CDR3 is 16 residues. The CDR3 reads CATSEASGGSYNEQFF. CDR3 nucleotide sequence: TGTGCCACCAGCGAAGCCTCGGGGGGGTCCTACAATGAGCAGTTCTTC.

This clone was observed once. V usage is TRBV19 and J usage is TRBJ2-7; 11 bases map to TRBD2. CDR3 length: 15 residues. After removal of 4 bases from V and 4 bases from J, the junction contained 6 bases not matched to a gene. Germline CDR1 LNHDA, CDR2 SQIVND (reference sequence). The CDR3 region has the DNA TGTGCCAGTAGTAAAGGGACTAGCGGATTATACGAGCAGTACTTC. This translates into CASSKGTSGLYEQYF.

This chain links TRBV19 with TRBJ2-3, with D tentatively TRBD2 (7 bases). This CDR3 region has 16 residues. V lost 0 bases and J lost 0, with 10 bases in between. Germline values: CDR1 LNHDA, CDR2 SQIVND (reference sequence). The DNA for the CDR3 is TGTGCCAGTAGTATAGAGCGGGGGCATAGCACAGATACGCAGTATTTT. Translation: CASSIERGHSTDTQYF. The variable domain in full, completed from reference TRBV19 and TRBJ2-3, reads DGGITQSPKYLFRKEGQNVTLSCEQNLNHDAMYWYRQDPGQGLRLIYYSQIVNDFQKGDIAEGYSVSREKKESFPLTVTSAQKNPTAFYLCASSIERGHSTDTQYFGPGTRLTVL.

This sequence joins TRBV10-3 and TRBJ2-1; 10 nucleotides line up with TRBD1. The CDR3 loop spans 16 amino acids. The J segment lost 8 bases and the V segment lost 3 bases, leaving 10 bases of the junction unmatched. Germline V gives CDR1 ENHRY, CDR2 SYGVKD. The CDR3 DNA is TGTGCCATCAGTGACAGACAGGGGGCGCGTCACCATGAGCAGTTCTTC. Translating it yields CAISDRQGARHHEQFF.

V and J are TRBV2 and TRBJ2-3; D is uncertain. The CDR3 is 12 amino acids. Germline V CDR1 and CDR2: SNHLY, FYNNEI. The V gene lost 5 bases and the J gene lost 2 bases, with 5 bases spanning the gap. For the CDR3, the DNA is TGTGCCAGCAGTAAACTCACAGATACGCAGTATTTT. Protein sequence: CASSKLTDTQYF.

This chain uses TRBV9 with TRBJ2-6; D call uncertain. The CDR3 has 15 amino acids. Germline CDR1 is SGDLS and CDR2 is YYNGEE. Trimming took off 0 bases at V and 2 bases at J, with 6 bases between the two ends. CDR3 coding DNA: TGTGCCAGCAGCGTAGTAGTGGCTGGGGCCAACGTCCTGACTTTC. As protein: CASSVVVAGANVLTF.

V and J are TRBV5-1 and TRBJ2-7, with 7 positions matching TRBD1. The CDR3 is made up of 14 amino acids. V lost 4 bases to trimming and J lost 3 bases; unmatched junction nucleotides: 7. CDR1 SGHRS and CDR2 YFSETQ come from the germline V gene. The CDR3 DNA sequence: TGCGCCAGCAGCCACCTGGGACAGAGCTACGAGCAGTACTTC. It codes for CASSHLGQSYEQYF.

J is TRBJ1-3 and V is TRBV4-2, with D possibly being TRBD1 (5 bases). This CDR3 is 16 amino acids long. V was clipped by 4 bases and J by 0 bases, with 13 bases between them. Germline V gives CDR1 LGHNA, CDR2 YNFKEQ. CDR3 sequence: CASSLTREISGNTIYF. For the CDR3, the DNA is TGTGCCAGCAGCCTAACCAGGGAAATCTCTGGAAACACCATATATTTT.

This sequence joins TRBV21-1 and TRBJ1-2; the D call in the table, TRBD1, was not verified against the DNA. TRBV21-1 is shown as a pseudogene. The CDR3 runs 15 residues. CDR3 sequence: CASSKGYRTNYGYTF. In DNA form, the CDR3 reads TGTGCCAGCAGCAAAGGATACAGAACTAACTATGGCTACACCTTC.

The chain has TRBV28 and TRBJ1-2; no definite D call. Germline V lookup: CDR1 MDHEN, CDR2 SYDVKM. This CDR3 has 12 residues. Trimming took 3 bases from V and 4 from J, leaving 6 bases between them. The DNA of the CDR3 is TGTGCCAGCAGTTTTAACCTCTATGGCTACACCTTC. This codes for CASSFNLYGYTF.

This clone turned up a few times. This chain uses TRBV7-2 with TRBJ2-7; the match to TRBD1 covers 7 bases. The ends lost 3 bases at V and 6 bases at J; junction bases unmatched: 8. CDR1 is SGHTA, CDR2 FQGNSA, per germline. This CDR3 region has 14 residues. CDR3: CASSFAPGQSEQYF. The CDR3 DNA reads TGTGCCAGCAGCTTTGCTCCGGGACAGAGCGAGCAGTACTTC. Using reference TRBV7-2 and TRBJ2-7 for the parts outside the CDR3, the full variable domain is GAGVSQSPSNKVTEKGKDVELRCDPISGHTALYWYRQSLGQGLEFLIYFQGNSAPDKSGLPSDRFSAERTGGSVSTLTIQRTQQEDSAVYLCASSFAPGQSEQYFGPGTRLTVT.

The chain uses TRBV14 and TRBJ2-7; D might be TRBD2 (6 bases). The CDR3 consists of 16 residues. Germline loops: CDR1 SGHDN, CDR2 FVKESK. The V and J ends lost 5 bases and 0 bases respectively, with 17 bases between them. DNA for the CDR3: TGTGCCAGCAGCTCGGGAGCACCCCTGGACTCCTACGAGCAGTACTTC. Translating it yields CASSSGAPLDSYEQYF.

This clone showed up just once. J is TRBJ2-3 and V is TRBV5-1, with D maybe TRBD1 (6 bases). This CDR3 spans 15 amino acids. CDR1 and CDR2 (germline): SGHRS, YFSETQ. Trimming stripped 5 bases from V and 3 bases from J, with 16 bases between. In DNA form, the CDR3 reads TGCGCCAGCAGGGACACAGGGATAAGGACAGATACGCAGTATTTT. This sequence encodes CASRDTGIRTDTQYF.

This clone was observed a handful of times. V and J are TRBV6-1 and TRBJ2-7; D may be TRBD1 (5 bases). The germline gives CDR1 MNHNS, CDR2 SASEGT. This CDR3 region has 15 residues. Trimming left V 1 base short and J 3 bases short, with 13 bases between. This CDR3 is CASSEVAGSHYEQYF. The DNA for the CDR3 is TGTGCCAGCAGTGAAGTCGCAGGGTCCCACTACGAGCAGTACTTC.